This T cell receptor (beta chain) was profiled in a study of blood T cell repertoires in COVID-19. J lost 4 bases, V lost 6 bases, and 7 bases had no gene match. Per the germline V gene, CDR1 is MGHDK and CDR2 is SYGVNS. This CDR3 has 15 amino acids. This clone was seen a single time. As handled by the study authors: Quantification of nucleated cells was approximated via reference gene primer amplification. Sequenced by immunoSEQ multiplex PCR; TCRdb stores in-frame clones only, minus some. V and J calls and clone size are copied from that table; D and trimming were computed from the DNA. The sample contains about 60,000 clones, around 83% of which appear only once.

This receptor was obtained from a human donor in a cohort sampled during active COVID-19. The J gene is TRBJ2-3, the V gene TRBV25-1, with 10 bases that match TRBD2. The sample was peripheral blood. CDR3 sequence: CASSVLTSGADTQYF. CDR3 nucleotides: TGTGCCAGCAGCGTCCTAACTAGCGGGGCAGATACGCAGTATTTT.